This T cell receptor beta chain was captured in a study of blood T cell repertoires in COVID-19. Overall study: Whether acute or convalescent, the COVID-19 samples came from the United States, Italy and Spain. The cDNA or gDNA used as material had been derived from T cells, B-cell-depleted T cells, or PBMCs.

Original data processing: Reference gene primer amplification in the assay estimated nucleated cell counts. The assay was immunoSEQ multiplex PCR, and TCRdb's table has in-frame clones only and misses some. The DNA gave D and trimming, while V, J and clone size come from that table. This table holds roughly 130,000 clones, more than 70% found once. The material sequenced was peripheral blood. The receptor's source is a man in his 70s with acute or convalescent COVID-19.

CDR3 region: CSVSKGTGNYGYTF. The CDR3 nucleotides are TGCAGCGTTTCGAAGGGGACAGGGAACTATGGCTACACCTTC. The rearrangement joins TRBV29-1 to TRBJ1-2; TRBD1 matches at 9 bases. Trimming took 5 bases from V and 2 from J; bases not matched to a gene: 6. This CDR3 comprises 14 residues. Germline CDR1 and CDR2: SQVTM and ANQGSEA.